The T cell receptor beta chain under discussion was sequenced for a study of CD8+ T cells in alopecia areata. Study outcomes and limitations: Across lesional scalp, and particularly alopecia totalis/universalis, clonality surpassed that of normal scalp.

Treatment defined: oral pan-JAK inhibitor, 5-10 mg twice daily. This CDR3 contains 14 residues. Looked up from germline, CDR1 is MNHEY and CDR2 is SMNVEV (reference sequence). V was shortened by 1 base and J by 3 bases, with 9 bases between the two germline ends. It was cDNA, reverse transcribed from extracted RNA, that served as the sequencing template. TCRdb keeps only in-frame clones here, not all; method: immunoSEQ multiplex PCR. The sample consists of about 180,000 clones, around 49% of them appearing once. In regard to this clone: The antigen remains unidentified.

The rearrangement joins TRBV27 to TRBJ1-2, with D uncertain. The TCR was taken from a human donor with alopecia areata. Sequences were derived from CD8+ T cells sorted from blood, sampled around week 54, from a patient treated with tofacitinib. CDR3 sequence (DNA): TGTGCCAGCAGTTTATATCCGGGGTACTATGGCTACACCTTC. This gives the protein CASSLYPGYYGYTF.